These T cell receptor beta chains were read from a single sample in a study of control samples from healthy donors and cancer patients. The assay was immunoSEQ multiplex PCR, and TCRdb's table has in-frame clones only and misses some. Here the sample spans roughly 150,000 clones, about 91% being singletons. Sequencing input: blood. Receptors were obtained from a man between 18 and 35 years old in good health. Both conserved end residues are part of each CDR3. A D gene is named only where the DNA matches it firmly. Expanded clones are given a class, and other clones once, few, many or no size at all.

j_call: TRBJ2-2
v_call: TRBV7-3
clone_size: NA
d_call: NA
cdr3_nt: TGTGCCAGCAGCGCCGGGGGTGAGACCGGGGAGCTGTTTTTT
cdr3_aa: CASSAGGETGELFF

j_call: TRBJ1-2
v_call: TRBV4-1
clone_size: NA
d_call: TRBD1
cdr3_nt: TGCGCCAGCAGCCAGGAACAGGGGCTCTATGGCTACACCTTC
cdr3_aa: CASSQEQGLYGYTF

j_call: TRBJ2-2
v_call: TRBV24-1
clone_size: NA
d_call: NA
cdr3_nt: TGTGCCACCAGTGATTTACGGATAGGGATGGGCACCGGGGAGCTGTTTTTT
cdr3_aa: CATSDLRIGMGTGELFF

j_call: TRBJ2-5
v_call: TRBV27
clone_size: NA
d_call: NA
cdr3_nt: TGTGCCAGCAGACCAGGGGGGGGGACACTCACAGAGACCCAGTACTTC
cdr3_aa: CASRPGGGTLTETQYF

j_call: TRBJ2-7
v_call: TRBV4-2
clone_size: NA
d_call: TRBD2
cdr3_nt: TGTGCCAGCAGCCAAAGGGCGGGGGGGGAAATACCGGGCGAGCAGTACTTC
cdr3_aa: CASSQRAGGEIPGEQYF

j_call: TRBJ2-3
v_call: TRBV27
clone_size: NA
d_call: TRBD1
cdr3_nt: TGTGCCAGCAGTTTATCGGGGACAGGCGGGTGGGTTAGCACAGATACGCAGTATTTT
cdr3_aa: CASSLSGTGGWVSTDTQYF

j_call: TRBJ1-1
v_call: TRBV6-2/TRBV6-3
clone_size: NA
d_call: TRBD1
cdr3_nt: TGTGCCAGCAGTTACTCGCTCGGGGGGACAGGGGGAGAGAGGGCTGAAGCTTTCTTT
cdr3_aa: CASSYSLGGTGGERAEAFF

j_call: TRBJ2-5
v_call: TRBV6-6
clone_size: NA
d_call: NA
cdr3_nt: TGTGCCAGCAGTGGCGAGGGAGGAGGGAAAGAGACCCAGTACTTC
cdr3_aa: CASSGEGGGKETQYF

j_call: TRBJ2-1
v_call: TRBV2
clone_size: NA
d_call: TRBD2
cdr3_nt: TGTGCCAGCAGTGAATGGGGGACTAGCGGCTATGAGCAGTTCTTC
cdr3_aa: CASSEWGTSGYEQFF

j_call: TRBJ1-1
v_call: TRBV18
clone_size: NA
d_call: NA
cdr3_nt: TGTGCCAGCTCACCAAAGGCCCCGGGCCTCCTGAACACTGAAGCTTTCTTT
cdr3_aa: CASSPKAPGLLNTEAFF

j_call: TRBJ2-1
v_call: TRBV7-8
clone_size: few
d_call: TRBD2
cdr3_nt: TGTGCCAGTCAACTCCCCCTCCGGACTAGCGGTTACAATGAGCAGTTCTTC
cdr3_aa: CASQLPLRTSGYNEQFF

j_call: TRBJ2-7
v_call: TRBV28
clone_size: NA
d_call: TRBD1
cdr3_nt: TGTGCCAGCGTCGCGCCCGGGACAGGCAGCTCCTACGAGCAGTACTTC
cdr3_aa: CASVAPGTGSSYEQYF

j_call: TRBJ1-2
v_call: TRBV6-6
clone_size: NA
d_call: NA
cdr3_nt: TGTGCCAGCCGGGACGGAGCTAACTATGGCTACACCTTC
cdr3_aa: CASRDGANYGYTF

j_call: TRBJ2-5
v_call: TRBV6-5
clone_size: NA
d_call: TRBD1
cdr3_nt: TGTGCCAGCAGTTACTCCCTGGGGACAGAAGAGACCCAGTACTTC
cdr3_aa: CASSYSLGTEETQYF

j_call: TRBJ2-1
v_call: TRBV24-1
clone_size: NA
d_call: TRBD2
cdr3_nt: TGTGCCACCAGTGATTTCATGCTCCCCCGATGGGGTAGCGGGGGGAAGAATGAGCAGTTCTTC
cdr3_aa: CATSDFMLPRWGSGGKNEQFF

j_call: TRBJ1-3
v_call: TRBV21-1
clone_size: NA
d_call: NA
cdr3_nt: TGTGCCAGCCCTTCCGGGACAGGTGGTATTAACCTGAACACCATATATTTT
cdr3_aa: CASPSGTGGINLNTIYF

j_call: TRBJ2-1
v_call: TRBV7-2
clone_size: NA
d_call: TRBD1
cdr3_nt: TGTGCCAGCAGCTCAGGGGGCGCTTCCAATGAGCAGTTCTTC
cdr3_aa: CASSSGGASNEQFF

j_call: TRBJ2-7
v_call: TRBV7-2
clone_size: once
d_call: NA
cdr3_nt: TGTGCCAGCATCCTTAGTCACAGATCGGGCGAGCAGTACTTC
cdr3_aa: CASILSHRSGEQYF

j_call: TRBJ2-1
v_call: TRBV11-2
clone_size: NA
d_call: NA
cdr3_nt: TGTGCCAGCAGCTTATGGGTAAATGAGCAGTTCTTC
cdr3_aa: CASSLWVNEQFF

j_call: TRBJ2-1
v_call: TRBV11-1
clone_size: NA
d_call: TRBD2
cdr3_nt: TGTGCCAGCAGCATGACTAGCGGGGGCGGCGGAGCTGAGCAGTTCTTC
cdr3_aa: CASSMTSGGGGAEQFF

j_call: TRBJ2-1
v_call: TRBV7-8
clone_size: NA
d_call: TRBD1
cdr3_nt: TGTGCCAGCAGCCCGCGAGGTCGACAGGGGGCGCGGAGCTCCTACAATGAGCAGTTCTTC
cdr3_aa: CASSPRGRQGARSSYNEQFF

j_call: TRBJ2-7
v_call: TRBV15
clone_size: NA
d_call: NA
cdr3_nt: TGTGCCACCAGCCTAGGGGAGAGCTCCTACGAGCAGTACTTC
cdr3_aa: CATSLGESSYEQYF

j_call: TRBJ2-1
v_call: TRBV7-2
clone_size: NA
d_call: NA
cdr3_nt: TGTGCCAGCATCCGCGGCGGGGATGAGCAGTTCTTC
cdr3_aa: CASIRGGDEQFF

j_call: TRBJ2-3
v_call: TRBV7-2
clone_size: NA
d_call: NA
cdr3_nt: TGTGCCAGTTCACACCGGGGGCGTGCATTGGATACGCAGTATTTT
cdr3_aa: CASSHRGRALDTQYF

j_call: TRBJ1-4
v_call: TRBV5-1
clone_size: NA
d_call: NA
cdr3_nt: TGCGCCAGCAGCTTTGAGGGCCCTGCAACTAATGAAAAACTGTTTTTT
cdr3_aa: CASSFEGPATNEKLFF

j_call: TRBJ1-6
v_call: TRBV2
clone_size: NA
d_call: NA
cdr3_nt: TGTGCCAGCAGTGAACATACACAGAATTCACCCCTCCACTTT
cdr3_aa: CASSEHTQNSPLHF

j_call: TRBJ2-5
v_call: TRBV9
clone_size: NA
d_call: TRBD2
cdr3_nt: TGTGCCAGCAGCCTTAACCCGGGACTAGCGGGGGGTAACCAAGAGACCCAGTACTTC
cdr3_aa: CASSLNPGLAGGNQETQYF

j_call: TRBJ1-6
v_call: TRBV6-1
clone_size: NA
d_call: NA
cdr3_nt: TGTGCCAGCAGTGAAGCTATCGGGGCCGGTCCCCTCCACTTT
cdr3_aa: CASSEAIGAGPLHF

j_call: TRBJ2-5
v_call: TRBV20-1
clone_size: NA
d_call: NA
cdr3_nt: TGCAGTGCCCTTGGCGAGACCCAGTACTTC
cdr3_aa: CSALGETQYF

j_call: TRBJ2-1
v_call: TRBV6-5
clone_size: NA
d_call: NA
cdr3_nt: TGTGCCAGCAGGGGAGATGAGCAGTTCTTC
cdr3_aa: CASRGDEQFF

j_call: TRBJ1-1
v_call: TRBV2
clone_size: NA
d_call: TRBD1
cdr3_nt: TGTGCCAGCAGTATAGGACAGGGCAGGACTGAAGCTTTCTTT
cdr3_aa: CASSIGQGRTEAFF

j_call: TRBJ1-5
v_call: TRBV23-1
clone_size: NA
d_call: NA
cdr3_nt: TGCGCCAGCAGTCAATTTGTGTTGGGGGTTGGGGGTGGGAGCTATCAGCCCCAGCATTTT
cdr3_aa: CASSQFVLGVGGGSYQPQHF

j_call: TRBJ1-2
v_call: TRBV7-2
clone_size: NA
d_call: NA
cdr3_nt: TGTGCCAGCAGCCCTAGAAGCCTTGTCCTCCACCCTAATGGCTACACCTTC
cdr3_aa: CASSPRSLVLHPNGYTF

j_call: TRBJ1-2
v_call: TRBV7-9
clone_size: NA
d_call: NA
cdr3_nt: TGTGCCAGCAGCCTCCAGGGAAGTCGGGGCAAGGATGGCTACACCTTC
cdr3_aa: CASSLQGSRGKDGYTF

j_call: TRBJ2-7
v_call: TRBV7-3
clone_size: NA
d_call: TRBD2
cdr3_nt: TGTGCCAGCAGCTTAAAGGCCCCAGCGGGGGTACCCATGGAGCAGTACTTC
cdr3_aa: CASSLKAPAGVPMEQYF